This entry describes one T cell receptor (beta chain). What it binds is unknown. TCRdb redid the calling of the reads with MiXCR, one entry per CDR3 protein. The table has over 300,000 distinct CDR3 sequences, roughly 9.5% seen once. The data stem from a study of T cell repertoires in cytomegalovirus infection. Study outcomes and limitations: Of the TCR beta families, the public ones yielded a cumulative frequency that identified carriers of CMV plus the relevant HLA. The ex vivo response was dominated by HLA-C-restricted CMV-specific TCR beta clonotypes.

This CDR3 is built from 15 residues. Germline CDR1 DFQATT, CDR2 SNEGSKA (reference sequence). V shed 1 base, J shed 2 bases, and the junction held 5 bases outside the gene matches. The rearrangement joins TRBV20-1 to TRBJ2-7, with 10 bases identical to TRBD1. Sample: PBMCs. This TCR came from a human donor in good health (CMV status not recorded). Some clones in this sample may be carry-over from other donors' samples. The CDR3 reads CSARVVDRGTYEQYF. CDR3 nucleotide sequence: TGCAGTGCTAGAGTCGTGGACAGGGGGACCTACGAGCAGTACTTC.